This T cell receptor beta chain is from a study of immune evolution from preneoplasia to lung adenocarcinoma. Study-level background: HLA loss of heterozygosity: around 6.5% AIS, about 15% MIA, approximately 31% ADC, none AAH.

H&E slides confirmed each diagnosis, reviewed by two pathologists independently. After pathologic assessment, macro-dissection selected premalignant or tumor cells for extraction. Germline V CDR1 and CDR2: SNHLY, FYNNEI. The CDR3 is 10 residues long. A remark on this clone: A junction boundary mismatches the germline segment, possibly from a read error.

Some clones are missing from TCRdb's copy, which holds only in-frame ones; the method was immunoSEQ multiplex PCR. This sample has thousands of clones, with about 83% found just once. The receptor comes from a person between 65 and 79 years old with lung adenocarcinoma. Sequenced input: FFPE lung adenocarcinoma in situ tissue. This chain links TRBV2 with TRBJ2-7, with D perhaps being TRBD1 or TRBD2 (5 bases each). The CDR3 nucleotides read TGTGCCAGCAGTCGGGACCGGTTCTGTTTC. Protein product: CASSRDRFCF.